This entry lists 32 T cell receptor beta chains sequenced from one sample in a study of immune cell composition in non-small cell lung cancer. Generated by immunoSEQ multiplex PCR, the TCRdb table keeps only in-frame clones and is missing some. This sample carries about 2,200 clones, approximately 70% of them seen once, and the ten largest clones take about 14%. Normal lung was sampled as far from the tumour as possible, at least 3 cm. Sequenced input: non-adjacent lung tissue. The receptors stem from a human donor with non-small cell lung cancer.

The chain links TRBV6-4 to TRBJ2-1; TRBD1 matches at 8 bases. This CDR3 has 13 residues. Germline lookup yields CDR1 MRHNA and CDR2 SNTAGT. J gave up 2 bases and V 9 bases, and 3 bases lay outside the gene matches. Written as DNA, the CDR3 is TGTGCCAGAGACAGGGGAACCTACAATGAGCAGTTCTTC. It is translated as CARDRGTYNEQFF.

The chain links TRBV18 to TRBJ2-3, with D possibly TRBD2 on 5 matching bases. This CDR3 comprises 16 residues. Deletions cut 6 bases from V and 2 bases from J, with 18 bases between. Per germline, CDR1 KGHSH and CDR2 LQKENI. CDR3 sequence: CASSPIWTDSTDTQYF. The DNA for the CDR3 is TGTGCCAGCTCCCCAATTTGGACGGACTCCACAGATACGCAGTATTTT.

The CDR3 region has the DNA TGTGCCATCGGTCGTGAGGAGAACACTGAAGCTTTCTTT. Translated, it gives CAIGREENTEAFF. The chain is built from TRBV10-3 and TRBJ1-1; D is unclear. CDR3 length: 13 residues. Germline V CDR1 and CDR2: ENHRY, SYGVKD. V dropped 8 bases and J dropped 1 base, with 11 bases sitting between them.

This clone is deemed large. V usage is TRBV28 and J usage is TRBJ1-1; the D gene is possibly TRBD1 (6 bases). V lost 5 bases to trimming and J lost 4 bases, with 14 bases between them. The CDR3 covers 14 residues. Germline V gene lookup returns CDR1 MDHEN and CDR2 SYDVKM. The CDR3 bases are TGTGCCAGCAGTGCTACCAGGGGAACCACTGAAGCTTTCTTT. It translates to CASSATRGTTEAFF.

This chain uses TRBV5-6 with TRBJ1-5, with D tentatively TRBD1 (5 bases). Trimming removed 0 bases from V and 0 bases from J, with 13 bases in between. Germline V gene data show CDR1 as SGHDT and CDR2 as YYEEEE. The CDR3 runs 17 residues. The CDR3 region has the DNA TGTGCCAGCAGCTTGGCGCGGGGCATCAATAGCAATCAGCCCCAGCATTTT. Its protein product is CASSLARGINSNQPQHF.

This clone was observed a handful of times. The V and J genes are TRBV12-5 and TRBJ2-5, with TRBD1 matching over 8 bases. In germline, CDR1 is LGHNT, CDR2 FRNRAP. The CDR3 loop spans 15 amino acids. J was trimmed by 2 bases and V by 4 bases; bases with no gene match: 6. CDR3 nucleotide sequence: TGTGCTAGTGGTTCCGGGACAGGTCTTCAAGAGACCCAGTACTTC. This codes for CASGSGTGLQETQYF.

V usage is TRBV27 and J usage is TRBJ1-1; D unresolved. Germline CDR1 MNHEY, CDR2 SMNVEV (reference sequence). The CDR3 has 14 amino acids. V lost 2 bases, J lost 4 bases, and 11 bases lay in between. This CDR3 is CASSLAGIGTEAFF. The CDR3, as DNA: TGTGCCAGCAGTTTAGCGGGGATCGGCACTGAAGCTTTCTTT.

The V gene is TRBV6-6, the J gene TRBJ1-5; 8 bases map to TRBD1. Trimming cost V 6 bases and J 5 bases; bases outside gene matches: 6. The germline CDR1 and CDR2 sequences are MNHNY and SVGAGI (reference sequence). The CDR3 runs 14 residues. CDR3 DNA: TGTGCCAGCAGACCGAGGACAGGGCATCAGCCCCAGCATTTT. It translates to CASRPRTGHQPQHF.

The chain uses TRBV18 and TRBJ1-2; a weak D match, TRBD1 (5 bases). This CDR3 is built from 13 residues. V was clipped by 6 bases and J by 4 bases, with 12 bases between them. The germline CDR1 and CDR2 sequences are KGHSH and LQKENI. The CDR3 sequence: CASSPTDSYGYTF. DNA for the CDR3: TGTGCCAGCTCCCCAACAGACAGCTATGGCTACACCTTC. The variable domain in full, with the rest retrieved from reference TRBV18 and TRBJ1-2, is NAGVMQNPRHLVRRRGQEARLRCSPMKGHSHVYWYRQLPEEGLKFMVYLQKENIIDESGMPKERFSAEFPKEGPSILRIQQVVRGDSAAYFCASSPTDSYGYTFGSGTRLTVV.

This clone occurred a few times. For the CDR3, the DNA is TGTGCCAGCAGGACGGTTCAGGGGGACACTGAAGCTTTCTTT. Translating gives CASRTVQGDTEAFF. This chain uses TRBV6-6 with TRBJ1-1, with 7 bases that match TRBD1. CDR1 MNHNY and CDR2 SVGAGI come from the germline V gene (reference sequence). The CDR3 is 14 residues long. Trimming at V came to 6 bases and at J to 3 bases, leaving 7 bases not matched to a gene.

The rearrangement joins TRBV7-9 to TRBJ2-7; possible D gene TRBD1, 5 bases. Trimming cost V 5 bases and J 6 bases, with 14 bases left between them. The CDR3 loop spans 13 amino acids. Germline V gene data show CDR1 as SEHNR and CDR2 as FQNEAQ (reference sequence). The CDR3: CASSTQGGGEQYF. In DNA, the CDR3 is TGTGCCAGCAGCACCCAGGGTGGCGGCGAGCAGTACTTC.

The CDR3 DNA is TGTGCCAGCAGCTTGCGGGCAGCCCAAGAGACCCAGTACTTC. It codes for CASSLRAAQETQYF. This chain connects TRBV7-8 to TRBJ2-5, with a weak D call TRBD2 (5 bases). The length of the CDR3 is 14 residues. Trimming pared 3 bases from V and 1 base from J, leaving 9 bases between. CDR1 is SGHVS, CDR2 FQNEAQ, per germline. Based on the CDR3 plus reference TRBV7-8 and TRBJ2-5, the full variable domain is GAGVSQSPRYKVAKRGQDVALRCDPISGHVSLFWYQQALGQGPEFLTYFQNEAQLDKSGLPSDRFFAERPEGSVSTLKIQRTQQEDSAVYLCASSLRAAQETQYFGPGTRLLVL.

The rearrangement links TRBV9 to TRBJ2-1, with D tentatively TRBD2 (6 bases). Trimming pared 3 bases from V and 11 bases from J, leaving 21 bases between. CDR3 length equals 15 residues. Germline assignment: CDR1 SGDLS and CDR2 YYNGEE. The DNA for the CDR3 is TGTGCCAGCAGCGGGGGGGTCATCGGAGCTGCACAGCAGTTCTTC. Residues: CASSGGVIGAAQQFF. Full variable domain (rest looked up from reference TRBV9 and TRBJ2-1): DSGVTQTPKHLITATGQRVTLRCSPRSGDLSVYWYQQSLDQGLQFLIQYYNGEERAKGNILERFSAQQFPDLHSELNLSSLELGDSALYFCASSGGVIGAAQQFFGPGTRLTVL.

The rearrangement joins TRBV28 to TRBJ2-5; weak D call: TRBD2 (6 bases). Germline V gene data show CDR1 as MDHEN and CDR2 as SYDVKM. Trimming stripped 3 bases from V and 1 base from J, with 18 bases between. CDR3 length: 17 residues. Here the CDR3 DNA reads TGTGCCAGCAGTTTCGCGCGGGGCAGCATTAGCCAAGAGACCCAGTACTTC. Encoded protein: CASSFARGSISQETQYF.

This clone has only one observation. This chain uses TRBV6-4 with TRBJ2-7; 10 nucleotides match TRBD1. Germline CDR1 reads MRHNA; CDR2 reads SNTAGT. This CDR3 contains 20 residues. V lost 2 bases, J lost 2 bases, and 18 bases stayed unmatched. The CDR3 here is CASSDRLRDRGPPLTYEQYF. The CDR3 nucleotides read TGTGCCAGCAGTGACAGACTCCGGGACAGGGGTCCCCCCTTGACCTACGAGCAGTACTTC.

This chain connects TRBV18 to TRBJ1-3, with unresolved D. Germline V gene sequence: CDR1 KGHSH, CDR2 LQKENI. V lost 7 bases and J lost 7, with 20 bases in between. The CDR3 has 15 amino acids. In nucleotides, the CDR3 is TGTGCCAGCTTCTCGGGGTCCGGTTCTGAGAACACCATATATTTT. Translated: CASFSGSGSENTIYF.

The chain joins TRBV5-6 to TRBJ1-2; a weak D match, TRBD1 (5 bases). Germline assignment: CDR1 SGHDT and CDR2 YYEEEE. Trimming removed 2 bases at V and 4 bases at J, with 12 bases between. The CDR3 spans 14 residues. CDR3 loop: CASSFGRGVYGYTF. The CDR3 bases are TGTGCCAGCAGCTTCGGACGGGGGGTCTATGGCTACACCTTC.

This chain uses TRBV18 with TRBJ2-4; D not certain. Germline V gene lookup returns CDR1 KGHSH and CDR2 LQKENI. The CDR3 runs 15 residues. The V and J ends lost 4 bases and 0 bases respectively, with 10 bases between them. The DNA of the CDR3 is TGTGCCAGCTCACACACAGAGATAGCCAAAAACATTCAGTACTTC. It translates to CASSHTEIAKNIQYF.

The chain's CDR3 is CASSPPVGGGDTQYF. CDR3 coding DNA: TGTGCCAGCTCACCACCGGTAGGGGGTGGAGATACGCAGTATTTT. The V call is TRBV18, the J call TRBJ2-3; D is perhaps TRBD1 (6 bases). Germline V gene sequence: CDR1 KGHSH, CDR2 LQKENI. V was clipped by 0 bases and J by 5 bases, with 12 bases between them. The CDR3 spans 15 residues.

V usage is TRBV5-6 and J usage is TRBJ2-3, with 14 nucleotides matching TRBD2. Germline CDR1 is SGHDT and CDR2 is YYEEEE. V shed 2 bases, J shed 8 bases, and the junction held 4 bases outside the gene matches. The CDR3 contains 15 residues. CDR3 amino acids: CASSFRLAGGSTQYF. CDR3 bases: TGTGCCAGCAGCTTCCGACTAGCGGGGGGGTCTACGCAGTATTTT.

V is TRBV28 and J is TRBJ1-1; D is perhaps TRBD1 (6 bases). Trimming cost V 7 bases and J 1 base, with 7 bases left between them. This CDR3 comprises 12 residues. Per the germline V gene, CDR1 is MDHEN and CDR2 is SYDVKM. The CDR3 here is CASKTGNTEAFF. The CDR3, as DNA: TGTGCCAGCAAGACAGGGAACACTGAAGCTTTCTTT. Drawing the rest from reference TRBV28 and TRBJ1-1, the complete variable domain is DVKVTQSSRYLVKRTGEKVFLECVQDMDHENMFWYRQDPGLGLRLIYFSYDVKMKEKGDIPEGYSVSREKKERFSLILESASTNQTSMYLCASKTGNTEAFFGQGTRLTVV.

This clone was detected once. This chain connects TRBV27 to TRBJ1-3; the match to TRBD1 covers 9 bases. The germline CDR1 and CDR2 sequences are MNHEY and SMNVEV (reference sequence). The CDR3 loop spans 16 amino acids. The trim removed 5 bases at V and 2 bases at J, leaving 7 bases unmatched. CDR3 sequence: CASSRGTGFTGNTIYF. The CDR3 DNA is TGTGCCAGCAGTCGGGGGACAGGGTTCACTGGAAACACCATATATTTT.

V is TRBV7-6 and J is TRBJ1-6, with a tentative D call TRBD1 (5 bases). CDR3 size: 14 residues. The V gene's germline CDR1 is SGHVS and CDR2 FNYEAQ. V lost 5 bases and J lost 8, with 13 bases in between. The CDR3 protein is CASSQQVQDSPLHF. CDR3 nucleotides: TGTGCCAGCAGCCAACAGGTTCAAGATTCACCCCTCCACTTT.

V is TRBV27 and J is TRBJ2-2, with a possible D match to TRBD2 (6 bases). This CDR3 is 14 amino acids long. The germline gives CDR1 MNHEY, CDR2 SMNVEV (reference sequence). Trimming took off 1 base at V and 4 bases at J, with 7 bases between the two ends. CDR3 protein: CASSLYGGTGELFF. CDR3 in DNA: TGTGCCAGCAGTTTATACGGGGGCACCGGGGAGCTGTTTTTT.

This clone showed up just a few times. CDR3 residues: CATSRGGQGPNQPQHF. CDR3 nucleotides: TGTGCCACCAGCAGAGGTGGACAGGGTCCCAATCAGCCCCAGCATTTT. The chain carries TRBV15 and TRBJ1-5, with TRBD1 matching over 8 bases. Looked up from germline, CDR1 is LNHNV and CDR2 is YYDKDF (reference sequence). V shed 1 base, J shed 3 bases, and the junction held 5 bases outside the gene matches. This CDR3 has 16 residues.

This clone was detected only a few times. The chain is built from TRBV7-2 and TRBJ1-2; D may be TRBD1 (5 bases). Looked up from germline, CDR1 is SGHTA and CDR2 is FQGNSA. V was trimmed by 3 bases and J by 4 bases, leaving 12 bases between them. The CDR3 contains 14 residues. CDR3 nucleotide sequence: TGTGCCAGCAGCTTCGGACGGGGGGTCTATGGCTACACCTTC. It is translated as CASSFGRGVYGYTF.

The rearrangement links TRBV5-5 to TRBJ1-5; 7 positions match TRBD1. This CDR3 contains 14 residues. Trimming took 2 bases from V and 6 from J; bases not matched to a gene: 5. Germline CDR1 is SGHKS and CDR2 is YYEKEE (reference sequence). CDR3 region: CASSFGGDSQPQHF. CDR3 coding DNA: TGTGCCAGCAGCTTCGGGGGGGACAGTCAGCCCCAGCATTTT.

This rearrangement joins TRBV5-1 to TRBJ2-3; D remains ambiguous. CDR1 is SGHRS, CDR2 YFSETQ, per germline. Trimming pared 4 bases from V and 5 bases from J, leaving 17 bases between. This CDR3 region has 15 residues. CDR3 sequence (DNA): TGCGCCAGCAGCCACCTAGACCCGAAGGTAGATACGCAGTATTTT. This gives the protein CASSHLDPKVDTQYF. Filled out from reference TRBV5-1 and TRBJ2-3, the complete variable domain reads KAGVTQTPRYLIKTRGQQVTLSCSPISGHRSVSWYQQTPGQGLQFLFEYFSETQRNKGNFPGRFSGRQFSNSRSEMNVSTLELGDSALYLCASSHLDPKVDTQYFGPGTRLTVL.

This rearrangement joins TRBV28 to TRBJ2-5, with a tentative D call TRBD2 (7 bases). This CDR3 region has 14 residues. CDR1 and CDR2 from the germline V gene are MDHEN and SYDVKM. V lost 8 bases to trimming and J lost 6 bases, with 19 bases between them. The CDR3, as DNA: TGTGCCAGCCGAGATCCCGGGGGGCAGAAGACCCAGTACTTC. This translates into CASRDPGGQKTQYF.

The V and J genes are TRBV5-1 and TRBJ2-2, with D maybe TRBD2 (5 bases). V was pared by 0 bases and J by 0 bases, with 9 bases between. The germline V gene encodes CDR1 SGHRS and CDR2 YFSETQ. The CDR3 totals 16 residues. The CDR3 sequence is CASSLDPGANTGELFF. In DNA, the CDR3 is TGCGCCAGCAGCTTGGATCCCGGGGCGAACACCGGGGAGCTGTTTTTT.

This chain joins TRBV14 and TRBJ1-1, with TRBD1 matching 8 bases. The V and J ends lost 1 base and 10 bases, in that order; junction bases with no gene match: 14. Germline V CDR1 and CDR2: SGHDN, FVKESK. The CDR3 is 16 amino acids. CDR3 DNA: TGTGCCAGCAGCCAAGGGTCTACTCAGGGGGCTGTGCGAGCTTTCTTT. Its protein is CASSQGSTQGAVRAFF.

The rearrangement joins TRBV6-9 to TRBJ1-1, with TRBD1 matching 9 bases. Germline CDR1 and CDR2: MNHGY and SVAAGI. The trim removed 3 bases at V and 4 bases at J, leaving 6 bases unmatched. This CDR3 region has 15 residues. In DNA form, the CDR3 reads TGTGCCAGCAGTTACGCGGGACAGGGTCGCACTGAAGCTTTCTTT. This gives the protein CASSYAGQGRTEAFF.